The clone carrying this T cell receptor beta chain was seen a handful of times. Antigen specificity is unknown. TCRdb re-called the reads through MiXCR, storing one row per CDR3 protein. Of roughly 60,000 distinct CDR3 sequences listed, 62% are singletons. CDR3 length: 14 residues. Germline-derived CDR1 and CDR2 are DFQATT and SNEGSKA (reference sequence). With V trimmed by 4 bases and J by 6 bases, 8 bases remained unmatched. These data come from a study of type 1 regulatory T cells. Whole-study context: This in vitro CD4 product, T-allo10, is enriched for Tr1 cells and alloantigen-specific.

Regarding the study as a whole: Compared with non-Tr1 cells, Tr1 cells showed a narrower TCR repertoire.

The TCR originated in a human donor in good health. The material sequenced was cultured non-Tr1 T cells, either the whole culture or a sorted T cell fraction (not recorded which). V usage is TRBV20-1 and J usage is TRBJ2-1; TRBD1 matches at 8 bases. CDR3 DNA: TGCAGTGCTATCCCGACAGGGGCGCCCAATGAGCAGTTCTTC. Its translation is CSAIPTGAPNEQFF.